A selection of T cell receptor beta chains follows, all from one sample in a study of blood T cell repertoires in COVID-19. Profiling relied on immunoSEQ multiplex PCR, and the TCRdb table lists in-frame clones only, not all of them. The profile shows 210,000 or so clones, approximately 88% of them singletons. The specimen sequenced was PBMCs or T cells enriched from blood (not recorded which). All receptors come from a woman in her twenties or thirties who had been exposed to COVID-19. Both conserved end residues are trimmed from each CDR3. The order of the fields is V gene, clone size, CDR3 protein. Size is omitted from some rows. Given values are once, few, many or a class for expanded clones.

>TRBV14|NA
ASSQGVTSRFNEQF
>TRBV5-1|NA
ASSLGLAIGELF
>TRBV11-2|NA
ASSLPTGAGELF
>TRBV12-5|NA
ASGSYSGGASTDTQY
>TRBV11-2|NA
ASSVGSGETQY
>TRBV7-2|NA
ASSLASTGRTDTQY
>TRBV24-1|NA
ATRQGSNQPQH
>TRBV25-1|NA
ASSEATSGGFADTQY
>TRBV19|NA
ASSNSGGYNEQF
>TRBV20-1|NA
SASGTGWEETQY
>TRBV29-1|NA
SVAASSGNTIY
>TRBV10-1|NA
ASSESGDRADTQY
>TRBV15|NA
ATSRRGYEQF
>TRBV11-2|NA
ASSLEPGQGTSGNTIY
>TRBV7-9|NA
ASSFEREKLF
>TRBV6-5|NA
ASSSFYRQGNYGYT
>TRBV6-5|NA
ASSSPGRNTEAF
>TRBV5-1|NA
ASSFREGFTEAF
>TRBV19|NA
ASSIEWDRNTEAF
>TRBV20-1|once
SASTGNEQF
>TRBV3-1/TRBV3-2|NA
ASSPLSSGRAQY
>TRBV3-1/TRBV3-2|NA
ASSPETGDNQPQH
>TRBV30|NA
AWTPRWAGRGAHEQY
>TRBV19|NA
ASSISGANEQF
>TRBV4-2|NA
ASSLPGQGITEAF
>TRBV20-1|NA
SASVLGLAGADEQY
>TRBV24-1|NA
ATSASGDRGYT
>TRBV5-4|NA
ASSSGLAGSYNEQF
>TRBV6-1|NA
ASSAQLAGGGETQY
>TRBV7-9|once
ASSPPPGGYSPLH
>TRBV19|NA
ASRNPGRRNTEAF
>TRBV15|NA
ATSRFPGTSSHEQY
>TRBV5-1|NA
ASSGQGARGT
>TRBV28|NA
ASSTAGVGYGYT
>TRBV4-1|NA
ASSQEEGSLNYGYT
>TRBV5-4|NA
ASRTVRGDTQY
>TRBV11-2|once
ASSLGTSGSTDTQY
>TRBV7-8|NA
ASTLHTGGSLEQY
>TRBV12-5|NA
ASGLGDRNTEAF
>TRBV21-1|few
ASSKDGYGWGLTGAARSYNEQF
>TRBV9|NA
ASSVISGSGNEQF
>TRBV6-1|NA
ASSEALGQTDGYT
>TRBV29-1|NA
SVGVTGTLYEQY
>TRBV4-2|NA
ASSQDRSRVRTEAF
>TRBV6-5|NA
ASRPGLNNEQF
>TRBV19|NA
ASSGQFSPLH
>TRBV27|NA
ASTTGLSNSPLH